This T cell receptor beta chain was sequenced during a study of CD8 T cells in Susac syndrome. The V and J ends lost 7 bases and 4 bases respectively, with 17 bases between them. This CDR3 region has 14 residues. CDR1 is MDHEN, CDR2 SYDVKM, per germline. Random hexamers were used to reverse transcribe an amount of roughly 0.45 to 1 ug RNA. Amplification of TCR beta CDR3 by immunoSEQ multiplex PCR spanned 54 Vbeta and 13 Jbeta. Each CDR3 protein is one row after TCRdb ran MiXCR on the immunoSEQ multiplex PCR reads. The data hold roughly 180,000 distinct CDR3 sequences, with about 94% observed a single time.

The chain couples TRBV28 to TRBJ2-7; a weak D match, TRBD2 (7 bases). The sample was CD4+ T cells from PBMCs. This TCR was recovered from a human donor in good health. The CDR3 protein is CASTRGARQYEQYF. As DNA, the CDR3 is TGTGCCAGCACCCGGGGGGCTAGACAGTACGAGCAGTACTTC.